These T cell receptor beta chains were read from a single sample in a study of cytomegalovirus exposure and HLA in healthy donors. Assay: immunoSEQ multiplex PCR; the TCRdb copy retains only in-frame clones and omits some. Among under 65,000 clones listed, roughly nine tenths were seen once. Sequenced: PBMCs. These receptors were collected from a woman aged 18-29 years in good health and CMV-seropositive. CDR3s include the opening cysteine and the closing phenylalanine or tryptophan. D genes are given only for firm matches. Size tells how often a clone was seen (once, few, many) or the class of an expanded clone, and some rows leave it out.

TGTGCCAGCCTAAGGCTAGCGGGGGCCTCGAGCTCCTACAATGAGCAGTTCTTC,CASLRLAGASSSYNEQFF,TRBV27,TRBJ2-1,-,TRBD2
TGTGCCAGCAGCCAAGATCGGGATTCACCCCTCCACTTT,CASSQDRDSPLHF,TRBV14,TRBJ1-6,-,-
TGTGCCACCAGCAGAGATCGGCAGGGAGGTTCACCCCTCCACTTT,CATSRDRQGGSPLHF,TRBV15,TRBJ1-6,once,-
TGTGCCAGCAGTGAAGCAGCAGGGGATCGGGGCTACACCTTC,CASSEAAGDRGYTF,TRBV6-1,TRBJ1-2,-,-
TGTGCCAGCGGACGAGGGCAGGTCTACAATGAGCAGTTCTTC,CASGRGQVYNEQFF,TRBV27,TRBJ2-1,-,-
TGTGCCAGCAGTTTGCAGGGGGCGAGGAACACTGAAGCTTTCTTT,CASSLQGARNTEAFF,TRBV28,TRBJ1-1,-,TRBD1
TGTGCCAGCAGTTACAGCCGCGGCGGGGCCTATGGCTACACCTTC,CASSYSRGGAYGYTF,TRBV6-6,TRBJ1-2,-,-
TGTGCCAGCCTCGCCCTCGGACAGGGTGAGGAAAAACTGTTTTTT,CASLALGQGEEKLFF,TRBV2,TRBJ1-4,-,TRBD1
TGTGCCACCACCGGGACAGGCTCCTACGAGCAGTACTTC,CATTGTGSYEQYF,TRBV6-1,TRBJ2-7,-,TRBD1
TGCGCCAGCAGCCAAGTATATCTAAGTCTTGCAACTAATGAAAAACTGTTTTTT,CASSQVYLSLATNEKLFF,TRBV4-1,TRBJ1-4,-,-
TGTGCCAGCAGTTTAGCAGGACAGGGGAATTCACCCCTCCACTTT,CASSLAGQGNSPLHF,TRBV28,TRBJ1-6,few,TRBD1
TGTGCCAGCAGCGTTCGACAGGGGGTGGCGGGGACCACCGGGGAGCTGTTTTTT,CASSVRQGVAGTTGELFF,TRBV9,TRBJ2-2,-,TRBD1
TGTGCCACCAGCAGAGATAACACGATTGGAAACACCATATATTTT,CATSRDNTIGNTIYF,TRBV15,TRBJ1-3,-,-
TGTGCCAGCAGCCCCCACGGGACAGGGAGGACAGATACGCAGTATTTT,CASSPHGTGRTDTQYF,TRBV9,TRBJ2-3,-,TRBD1
TGTGCCTGGACCTACCCGGGGGGGGGTGGCTACACCTTC,CAWTYPGGGGYTF,TRBV30,TRBJ1-2,-,-
TGTGCCAGCTCAGAGATTACAGGGGGAGGCTACACCTTC,CASSEITGGGYTF,TRBV2,TRBJ1-2,-,TRBD1